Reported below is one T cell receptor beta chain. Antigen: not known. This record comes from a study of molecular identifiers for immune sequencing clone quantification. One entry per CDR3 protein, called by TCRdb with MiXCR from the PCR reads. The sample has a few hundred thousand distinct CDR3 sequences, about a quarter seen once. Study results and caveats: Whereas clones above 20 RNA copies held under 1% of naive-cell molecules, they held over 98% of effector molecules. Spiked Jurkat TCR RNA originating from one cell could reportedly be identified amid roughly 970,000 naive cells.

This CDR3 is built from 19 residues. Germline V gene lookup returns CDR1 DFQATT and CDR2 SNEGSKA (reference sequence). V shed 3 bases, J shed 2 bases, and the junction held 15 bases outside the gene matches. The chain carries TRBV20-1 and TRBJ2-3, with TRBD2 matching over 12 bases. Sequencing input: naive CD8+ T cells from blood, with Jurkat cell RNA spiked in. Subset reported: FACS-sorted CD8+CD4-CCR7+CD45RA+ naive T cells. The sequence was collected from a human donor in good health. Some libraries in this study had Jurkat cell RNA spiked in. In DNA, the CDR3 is TGCAGTGCTAGTGAGGCTAGCGGGAGGGCCGTATTATCCACAGATACGCAGTATTTT. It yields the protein CSASEASGRAVLSTDTQYF.